The rows below give T cell receptor beta chains drawn from one sample of a study of CD8 T cells in ankylosing spondylitis. TCRdb re-called the 5' RACE reads through MiXCR, storing one row per CDR3 protein. The sample has around 250,000 distinct CDR3 sequences, around 10% seen once. Source material: blood, either unsorted or a sorted T cell fraction (not recorded which). The receptor source for this set is a male donor with ankylosing spondylitis or in good health (not recorded which). Each CDR3 is given with its conserved first and last residue. Each record gives: V gene, clone size, J gene, D gene, CDR3 DNA, CDR3 protein. A D gene is named only where the DNA matches it firmly. Clone size is stated in some rows and not others, as once, few, many or a class when expanded.

V gene: TRBV5-6; clone size: few; J gene: TRBJ2-1; D gene: NA; CDR3 DNA: TGTGCCAGCAGCTTGGTACATCTGGCGGGGGCCCCTTTTGGGGATGAGCAGTTCTTC; CDR3 protein: CASSLVHLAGAPFGDEQFF
V gene: TRBV6-1; clone size: many; J gene: TRBJ2-3; D gene: NA; CDR3 DNA: TGTGCCAGCGGATATAGCGGAGGGAGCACAGATACGCAGTATTTT; CDR3 protein: CASGYSGGSTDTQYF
V gene: TRBV19; clone size: many; J gene: TRBJ1-6; D gene: NA; CDR3 DNA: TGTGCCAGTATGAAGGCCTTAGGGAATTCACCCCTCCACTTT; CDR3 protein: CASMKALGNSPLHF
V gene: TRBV6-1; clone size: many; J gene: TRBJ1-3; D gene: NA; CDR3 DNA: TGTGCCAGCAGCCCACAGCAGGTCGGGAACACCATATATTTT; CDR3 protein: CASSPQQVGNTIYF
V gene: TRBV7-9; clone size: NA; J gene: TRBJ2-1; D gene: NA; CDR3 DNA: TGTGCCAGCAGCTACTACAACAATGAGCAGTTCTTC; CDR3 protein: CASSYYNNEQFF
V gene: TRBV3-1; clone size: NA; J gene: TRBJ2-1; D gene: NA; CDR3 DNA: TGTGCCAGCAGCCAAGAAAGGACACCTTACAATGAGCAGTTCTTC; CDR3 protein: CASSQERTPYNEQFF
V gene: TRBV5-1; clone size: many; J gene: TRBJ2-3; D gene: NA; CDR3 DNA: TGCGCCAGCAGTGCGGGCACCAGCACAGATACGCAGTATTTT; CDR3 protein: CASSAGTSTDTQYF
V gene: TRBV9; clone size: NA; J gene: TRBJ1-5; D gene: NA; CDR3 DNA: TGTGCCAGCAGCGCCGGGCCAAACGGCAATCAGCCCCAGCATTTT; CDR3 protein: CASSAGPNGNQPQHF
V gene: TRBV5-5; clone size: many; J gene: TRBJ2-5; D gene: NA; CDR3 DNA: TGTGCCAGCAGCTTCCGGGGGAACCTCCAAGAGACCCAGTACTTC; CDR3 protein: CASSFRGNLQETQYF
V gene: TRBV12-3/TRBV12-4; clone size: many; J gene: TRBJ2-7; D gene: NA; CDR3 DNA: TGTGCCAGCAGTTTCACGCAGGGGGGCACATACGAGCAGTACTTC; CDR3 protein: CASSFTQGGTYEQYF
V gene: TRBV5-1; clone size: NA; J gene: TRBJ2-5; D gene: NA; CDR3 DNA: TGCGCCAGCAGCTCGGACATCCGGGAGACCCAGTACTTC; CDR3 protein: CASSSDIRETQYF
V gene: TRBV19; clone size: NA; J gene: TRBJ1-5; D gene: NA; CDR3 DNA: TGTGCCAGTAGTCCCAGACGGGATCAGCCCCAGCATTTT; CDR3 protein: CASSPRRDQPQHF
V gene: TRBV7-3; clone size: NA; J gene: TRBJ2-1; D gene: TRBD1; CDR3 DNA: TGTGCCAGCAGCTTAAGTGACAGGGGGTTGTACAATGAGCAGTTCTTC; CDR3 protein: CASSLSDRGLYNEQFF
V gene: TRBV3-1; clone size: NA; J gene: TRBJ1-6; D gene: NA; CDR3 DNA: TGTGCCAGCAGCCAACCTTGGACAGAGGGTATGCTGTCACCCCTCCACTTT; CDR3 protein: CASSQPWTEGMLSPLHF
V gene: TRBV4-1; clone size: many; J gene: TRBJ2-2; D gene: NA; CDR3 DNA: TGCGCCAGCAGCCAAGTCGGGACCAACCCCCCCGGGGAGCTGTTTTTT; CDR3 protein: CASSQVGTNPPGELFF
V gene: TRBV9; clone size: many; J gene: TRBJ1-5; D gene: NA; CDR3 DNA: TGTGCCAGCGGCGGGGGTAGGGGAATCAATCAGCCCCAGCATTTT; CDR3 protein: CASGGGRGINQPQHF
V gene: TRBV20-1; clone size: many; J gene: TRBJ2-2; D gene: TRBD1; CDR3 DNA: TGCAGTGCTAGAGTTACGACAGGGTCCGGGGAGCTGTTTTTT; CDR3 protein: CSARVTTGSGELFF
V gene: TRBV9; clone size: many; J gene: TRBJ2-2; D gene: TRBD2; CDR3 DNA: TGTGCCAGCAGCATCCGGACTAGCGGCACCGGGGAGCTGTTTTTT; CDR3 protein: CASSIRTSGTGELFF
V gene: TRBV28; clone size: NA; J gene: TRBJ1-1; D gene: NA; CDR3 DNA: TGTGCCACCCAACTGAACACTGAAGCTTTCTTT; CDR3 protein: CATQLNTEAFF
V gene: TRBV12-3/TRBV12-4; clone size: many; J gene: TRBJ2-6; D gene: NA; CDR3 DNA: TGTGCCAGCAGCCCACCTATATCTGGGGCCAACGTCCTGACTTTC; CDR3 protein: CASSPPISGANVLTF
V gene: TRBV20-1; clone size: many; J gene: TRBJ2-1; D gene: TRBD2; CDR3 DNA: TGCAGTGCTGAGGCTCTAGCGGAGGCCTACAATGAGCAGTTCTTC; CDR3 protein: CSAEALAEAYNEQFF
V gene: TRBV20-1; clone size: many; J gene: TRBJ1-2; D gene: TRBD1; CDR3 DNA: TGCAGTGCTGTCAGGACAGGGTCTTTCGGCTACACCTTC; CDR3 protein: CSAVRTGSFGYTF